This T cell receptor beta chain emerged from a study of T cell responses to AZD1222 COVID-19 vaccine. Study results and limitations: With dominance at 160-218 and 743-854, vaccine-associated CD4 TCRs spanned spike. Spike-specific TCR breadth and depth went up after people got two AZD1222 doses. Among the donors, most were white British and more were female, and clonal diversity was possibly underestimated.

Comment on this clone: The antigen is undetermined.

The table came from immunoSEQ multiplex PCR; TCRdb's copy has only in-frame clones and leaves some out. The sample contains roughly 140,000 clones, 90% to 95% of which appear only once. The starting material was peripheral blood, obtained on day 0 of AZD1222 vaccination. The source is an adult in good health.

The CDR3 sequence is CASSQEGRGSFSEQFF. CDR3 in DNA: TGTGCCAGCAGCCAAGAAGGGCGGGGCTCCTTTAGTGAGCAGTTCTTC. The chain carries TRBV3-1 (or the pseudogene TRBV3-2) and TRBJ2-1, with TRBD2 as a possible D gene (6 bases). V was shortened by 0 bases and J by 9 bases, with 18 bases between the two germline ends. The V gene's germline CDR1 is LGHDT and CDR2 YNNKEL (reference sequence). CDR3 size: 16 residues.